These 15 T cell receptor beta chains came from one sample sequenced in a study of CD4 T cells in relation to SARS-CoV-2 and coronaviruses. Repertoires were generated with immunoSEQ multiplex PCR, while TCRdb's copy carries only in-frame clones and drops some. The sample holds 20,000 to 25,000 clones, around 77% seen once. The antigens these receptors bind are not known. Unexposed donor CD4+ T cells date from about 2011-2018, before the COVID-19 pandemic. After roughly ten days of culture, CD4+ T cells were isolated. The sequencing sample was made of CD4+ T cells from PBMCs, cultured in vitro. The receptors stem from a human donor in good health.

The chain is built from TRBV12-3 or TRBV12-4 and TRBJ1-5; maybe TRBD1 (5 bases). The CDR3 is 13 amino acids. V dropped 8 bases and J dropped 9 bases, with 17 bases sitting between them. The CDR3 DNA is TGTGCCAGCTCCCGGGACGGACTTACGCCCCAGCATTTT. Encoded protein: CASSRDGLTPQHF.

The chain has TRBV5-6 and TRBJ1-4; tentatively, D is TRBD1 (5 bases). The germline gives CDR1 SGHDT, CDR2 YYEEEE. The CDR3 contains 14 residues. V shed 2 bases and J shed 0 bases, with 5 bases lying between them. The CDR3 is CASSFRATNEKLFF. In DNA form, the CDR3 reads TGTGCCAGCAGCTTCAGGGCAACTAATGAAAAACTGTTTTTT.

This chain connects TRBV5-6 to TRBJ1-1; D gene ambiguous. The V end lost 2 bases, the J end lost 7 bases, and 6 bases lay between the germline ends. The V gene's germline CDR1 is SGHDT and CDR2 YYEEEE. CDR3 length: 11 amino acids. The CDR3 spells CASSFQSEAFF. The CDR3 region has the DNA TGTGCCAGCAGCTTCCAGAGTGAAGCTTTCTTT.

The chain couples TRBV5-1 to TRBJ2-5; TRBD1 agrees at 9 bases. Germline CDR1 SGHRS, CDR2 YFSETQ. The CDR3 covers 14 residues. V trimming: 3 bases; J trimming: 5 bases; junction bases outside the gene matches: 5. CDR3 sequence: CASSSWTGEETQYF. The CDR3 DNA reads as TGCGCCAGCAGCTCATGGACAGGGGAGGAGACCCAGTACTTC. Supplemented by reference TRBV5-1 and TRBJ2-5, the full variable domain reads KAGVTQTPRYLIKTRGQQVTLSCSPISGHRSVSWYQQTPGQGLQFLFEYFSETQRNKGNFPGRFSGRQFSNSRSEMNVSTLELGDSALYLCASSSWTGEETQYFGPGTRLLVL.

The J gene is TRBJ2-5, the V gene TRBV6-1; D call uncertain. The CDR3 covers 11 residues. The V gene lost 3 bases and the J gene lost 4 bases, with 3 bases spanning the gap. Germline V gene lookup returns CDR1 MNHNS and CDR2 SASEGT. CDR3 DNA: TGTGCCAGCAGTGAGTCAGAGACCCAGTACTTC. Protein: CASSESETQYF.

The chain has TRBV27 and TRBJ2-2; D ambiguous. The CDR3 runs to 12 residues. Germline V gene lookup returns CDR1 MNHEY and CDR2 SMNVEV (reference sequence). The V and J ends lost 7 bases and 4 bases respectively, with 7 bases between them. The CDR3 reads CASTHSTGELFF. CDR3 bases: TGTGCCAGCACACACAGCACCGGGGAGCTGTTTTTT.

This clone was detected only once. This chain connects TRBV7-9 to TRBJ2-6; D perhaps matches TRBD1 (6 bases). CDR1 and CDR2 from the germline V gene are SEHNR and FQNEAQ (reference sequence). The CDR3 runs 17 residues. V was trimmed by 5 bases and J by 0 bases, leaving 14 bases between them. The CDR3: CASSPWTDSSGANVLTF. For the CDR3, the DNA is TGTGCCAGCAGCCCTTGGACAGATTCCTCTGGGGCCAACGTCCTGACTTTC. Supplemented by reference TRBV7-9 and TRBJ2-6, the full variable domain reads DTGVSQNPRHKITKRGQNVTFRCDPISEHNRLYWYRQTLGQGPEFLTYFQNEAQLEKSRLLSDRFSAERPKGSFSTLEIQRTEQGDSAMYLCASSPWTDSSGANVLTFGAGSRLTVL.

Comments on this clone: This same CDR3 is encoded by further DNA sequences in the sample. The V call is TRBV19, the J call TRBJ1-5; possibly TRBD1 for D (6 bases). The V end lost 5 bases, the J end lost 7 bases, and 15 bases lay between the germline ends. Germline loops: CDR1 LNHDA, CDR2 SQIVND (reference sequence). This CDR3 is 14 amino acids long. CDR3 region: CASSFSGERQPQHF. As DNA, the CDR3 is TGTGCCAGTAGTTTTTCAGGGGAAAGGCAGCCCCAGCATTTT.

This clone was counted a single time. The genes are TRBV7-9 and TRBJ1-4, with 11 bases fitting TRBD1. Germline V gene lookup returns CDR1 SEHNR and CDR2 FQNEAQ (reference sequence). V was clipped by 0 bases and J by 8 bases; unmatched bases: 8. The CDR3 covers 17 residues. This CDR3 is CASSLAWTGGAGEKLFF. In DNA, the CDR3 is TGTGCCAGCAGCTTAGCTTGGACAGGGGGCGCGGGGGAAAAACTGTTTTTT.

CDR3 nucleotide sequence: TGCGCCAGCAGCACAGGACTAGCGGGAGGGGTGGATACGCAGTATTTT. Translated: CASSTGLAGGVDTQYF. This rearrangement joins TRBV5-1 to TRBJ2-3, with 15 nucleotides matching TRBD2. Unmatched junction bases numbered 6, after V lost 4 bases and J lost 6 bases. Germline values: CDR1 SGHRS, CDR2 YFSETQ. CDR3 length equals 16 residues.

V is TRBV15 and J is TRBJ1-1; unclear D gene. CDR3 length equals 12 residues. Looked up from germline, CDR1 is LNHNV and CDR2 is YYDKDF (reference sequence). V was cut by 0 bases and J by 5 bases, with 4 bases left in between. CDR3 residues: CATSRDTTEAFF. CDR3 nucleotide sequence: TGTGCCACCAGCAGAGATACAACTGAAGCTTTCTTT. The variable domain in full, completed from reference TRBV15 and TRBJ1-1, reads DAMVIQNPRYQVTQFGKPVTLSCSQTLNHNVMYWYQQKSSQAPKLLFHYYDKDFNNEADTPDNFQSRRPNTSFCFLDIRSPGLGDTAMYLCATSRDTTEAFFGQGTRLTVV.

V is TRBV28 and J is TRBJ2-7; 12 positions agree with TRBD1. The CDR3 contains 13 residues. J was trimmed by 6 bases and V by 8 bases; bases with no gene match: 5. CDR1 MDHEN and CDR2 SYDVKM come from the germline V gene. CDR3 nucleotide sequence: TGTGCCAGCCACTGGGACAGGGGGCGCGAGCAGTACTTC. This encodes CASHWDRGREQYF.

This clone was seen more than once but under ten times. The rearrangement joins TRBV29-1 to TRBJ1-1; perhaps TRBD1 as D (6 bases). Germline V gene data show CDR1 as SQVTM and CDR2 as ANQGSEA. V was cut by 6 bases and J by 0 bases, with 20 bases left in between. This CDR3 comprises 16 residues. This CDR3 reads CSVQGGLALMNTEAFF. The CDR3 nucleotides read TGCAGCGTCCAAGGGGGGTTGGCCCTAATGAACACTGAAGCTTTCTTT.

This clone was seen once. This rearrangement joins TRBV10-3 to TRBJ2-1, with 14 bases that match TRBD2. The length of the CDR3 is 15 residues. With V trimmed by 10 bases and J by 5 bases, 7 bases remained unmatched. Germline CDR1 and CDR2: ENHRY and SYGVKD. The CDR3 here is CATRLAGGDDNEQFF. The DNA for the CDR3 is TGTGCCACCCGACTAGCGGGAGGGGACGACAATGAGCAGTTCTTC.

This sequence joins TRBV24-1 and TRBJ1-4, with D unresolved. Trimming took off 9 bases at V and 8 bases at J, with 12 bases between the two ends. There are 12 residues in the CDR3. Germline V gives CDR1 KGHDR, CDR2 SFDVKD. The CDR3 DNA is TGTGCCACCGCGGTAGTAGACGAAAAACTGTTTTTT. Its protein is CATAVVDEKLFF.